The 18 T cell receptor beta chains given below trace back to one sample, sequenced in a study of regulatory T cells in long-lasting Graves disease. The sample's time point: newly diagnosed GD, antithyroid drugs for less than 3 months. From RNA extracted from PBMCs, the TCR library was made. TCR beta libraries were built with iRepertoire HTBI primers and Arm-PCR of CDR3 regions. TCRdb analysed the multiplex PCR reads with MiXCR anew, one entry per CDR3 protein. The sample has 400,000 to 500,000 distinct CDR3 sequences, 13% to 15% seen once. A further study also used this sample, focusing on T cells in Graves' hyperthyroidism and ophthalmopathy.

The source material was peripheral blood mononuclear cells (PBMCs), sampled at new diagnosis, from a patient treated with antithyroid drugs. These receptors were taken from a woman aged 50 to 60 with Graves disease.

This clonotype has at least ten counts. V gene TRBV6-1 combines with J gene TRBJ1-5; D gene ambiguous. The CDR3 has 14 amino acids. Germline V gene lookup returns CDR1 MNHNS and CDR2 SASEGT. With 5 bases removed from V and 4 bases from J, the gap between germline ends came to 12 bases. CDR3 in amino acids: CASSPEGYNQPQHF. The CDR3 nucleotides read TGTGCCAGCAGTCCCGAAGGGTATAATCAGCCCCAGCATTTT.

The rearrangement joins TRBV4-2 to TRBJ1-1; 7 bases match TRBD1. Per germline, CDR1 LGHNA and CDR2 YNFKEQ. This CDR3 spans 21 amino acids. V was pared by 0 bases and J by 5 bases, with 24 bases of the junction left unmatched. The CDR3 protein is CASSQDDQATGTAALMTEAFF. CDR3 DNA: TGTGCCAGCAGCCAAGATGACCAAGCAACCGGGACAGCAGCTTTAATGACTGAAGCTTTCTTT.

This clonotype has at least ten counts. The genes are TRBV27 and TRBJ2-1; 9 bases align to TRBD2. The CDR3 runs 16 residues. Germline trimming cut 3 bases from V and 1 base from J; bases unmatched to any gene: 4. Germline lookup yields CDR1 MNHEY and CDR2 SMNVEV (reference sequence). The CDR3 spells CASSLLAGVSYNEQFF. DNA of the CDR3: TGTGCCAGCAGTTTGTTAGCGGGAGTGTCCTACAATGAGCAGTTCTTC.

This clonotype was seen at least ten times. V gene TRBV28 combines with J gene TRBJ2-4; the match to TRBD2 covers 7 bases. The CDR3 has 16 amino acids. V lost 5 bases to trimming and J lost 0 bases; unmatched junction nucleotides: 7. Germline V lookup: CDR1 MDHEN, CDR2 SYDVKM. The CDR3 is CASSKPRGVAKNIQYF. As DNA, the CDR3 is TGTGCCAGCAGTAAGCCCCGGGGGGTAGCCAAAAACATTCAGTACTTC.

The chain uses TRBV27 and TRBJ2-1; 8 bases match TRBD2. CDR3 length equals 14 residues. Germline V lookup: CDR1 MNHEY, CDR2 SMNVEV (reference sequence). The J segment lost 7 bases and the V segment lost 3 bases, leaving 5 bases of the junction unmatched. The CDR3 reads CASSFIAGGNEQFF. Here the CDR3 DNA reads TGTGCCAGCAGTTTTATCGCGGGGGGTAATGAGCAGTTCTTC.

This clonotype was detected a few times. CDR3 sequence: CASSRTVLNTEAFF. The DNA for the CDR3 is TGCGCCAGCAGCAGGACGGTACTGAACACTGAAGCTTTCTTT. This chain connects TRBV5-1 to TRBJ1-1; the D is unclear. The CDR3 is 14 amino acids. V lost 4 bases and J 0 bases, leaving 10 bases between the germline ends. CDR1 is SGHRS, CDR2 YFSETQ, per germline.

This clonotype was detected ten times or more. J is TRBJ2-7 and V is TRBV28, with 8 bases aligning to TRBD1. This CDR3 contains 14 residues. CDR1 is MDHEN and CDR2 is SYDVKM in the germline V gene. V was pared by 6 bases and J by 1 base, with 5 bases of the junction left unmatched. CDR3 region: CASRGTGGSYEQYF. In nucleotides, the CDR3 is TGTGCCAGCAGGGGAACAGGGGGATCCTACGAGCAGTACTTC.

On this clonotype: A much larger clone differs by one base, so this may be a read error. This likely comes from a read error, as the CDR3 has no conserved phenylalanine or tryptophan at its end. The chain is built from TRBV28 and TRBJ2-7, with 8 bases that match TRBD2. This CDR3 has 14 amino acids. From germline, CDR1 is MDHEN and CDR2 SYDVKM. V shed 5 bases, J shed 7 bases, and the junction held 10 bases outside the gene matches. CDR3 nucleotide sequence: TGTGCCAGCAGTAGGGGACTAGGGGGTGTTGAGCAGTACCTC. This translates into CASSRGLGGVEQYL.

This clonotype was recorded many times. V and J are TRBV11-2 and TRBJ2-7; perhaps TRBD2 as D (8 bases). The CDR3 contains 15 residues. Germline assignment: CDR1 SGHAT and CDR2 FQNNGV. Trimming shortened V by 5 bases and J by 5 bases, and 19 bases separated the two germline ends. CDR3 nucleotides: TGTGCCAGCAGCACCGGGGGGGCAGGGGGGAACGAGCAGTACTTC. It specifies CASSTGGAGGNEQYF.

This clonotype has only a few counts. The gene calls are TRBV6-2 or TRBV6-3 and TRBJ2-1; 7 bases line up with TRBD2. Germline trimming cut 7 bases from V and 8 bases from J; bases unmatched to any gene: 8. Germline-derived CDR1 and CDR2 are MNHEY and SVGEGT. There are 13 residues in the CDR3. The CDR3 loop reads CASTPRGIDEQFF. The DNA for the CDR3 is TGTGCCAGCACCCCGCGGGGGATTGATGAGCAGTTCTTC.

Remarks on this clonotype: A read error may produce the germline difference seen at one junction end. The CDR3 region is CASSSMPGAPTDTQYF. In nucleotides, the CDR3 is TGTGCTAGCAGCTCTATGCCCGGGGCCCCCACAGATACGCAGTATTTT. This chain links TRBV7-7 with TRBJ2-3; D may be TRBD1 or TRBD2 (5 bases each). The CDR3 has 16 amino acids. Germline values: CDR1 SSHAT, CDR2 FNYEAQ (reference sequence).

The sample holds many counts of this clonotype. The rearrangement uses TRBV5-1 and TRBJ2-3; 7 bases align to TRBD1. The junction had 12 bases not matched to a gene; V was cut back by 0 bases and J by 5 bases. This CDR3 is 17 amino acids long. Germline lookup yields CDR1 SGHRS and CDR2 YFSETQ. CDR3 bases: TGCGCCAGCAGCTTGGGCCTTTTTGGGCAGGGGGAAGATACGCAGTATTTT. This encodes CASSLGLFGQGEDTQYF. Based on the CDR3 plus reference TRBV5-1 and TRBJ2-3, the full variable domain is KAGVTQTPRYLIKTRGQQVTLSCSPISGHRSVSWYQQTPGQGLQFLFEYFSETQRNKGNFPGRFSGRQFSNSRSEMNVSTLELGDSALYLCASSLGLFGQGEDTQYFGPGTRLTVL.

V is TRBV6-2 or TRBV6-3 and J is TRBJ2-3, with 13 bases matching TRBD2. Germline-derived CDR1 and CDR2 are MNHEY and SVGEGT. The CDR3 consists of 14 residues. J was trimmed by 8 bases and V by 8 bases; bases with no gene match: 7. The CDR3 DNA reads as TGTGCCAGCCGGACTAGCGGGAGCGCAGGTACGCAGTATTTT. Translating it yields CASRTSGSAGTQYF.

This clonotype showed up many times. This chain uses TRBV7-9 with TRBJ2-1; perhaps TRBD2 as D (6 bases). CDR1 SEHNR and CDR2 FQNEAQ come from the germline V gene (reference sequence). The CDR3 extends over 14 amino acids. The V and J ends lost 4 bases and 4 bases respectively, with 11 bases between them. The CDR3: CASSSKTRYNEQFF. CDR3 nucleotides: TGTGCCAGCAGCTCAAAGACTAGATACAATGAGCAGTTCTTC. Together with reference TRBV7-9 and TRBJ2-1, the CDR3 gives the full variable domain: DTGVSQNPRHKITKRGQNVTFRCDPISEHNRLYWYRQTLGQGPEFLTYFQNEAQLEKSRLLSDRFSAERPKGSFSTLEIQRTEQGDSAMYLCASSSKTRYNEQFFGPGTRLTVL.

This clonotype was seen ten or more times. The chain links TRBV6-1 to TRBJ1-6; D is possibly TRBD1 (5 bases). Germline loops: CDR1 MNHNS, CDR2 SASEGT. Trimming took 7 bases from V and 1 from J, leaving 11 bases between them. The CDR3 loop spans 15 amino acids. Here the CDR3 reads CASTTGASYNSPLHF. CDR3 bases: TGTGCCAGCACCACCGGGGCATCCTATAATTCACCCCTCCACTTT.

With respect to this clonotype: A much larger clone differs from this one at a single base, so this may be a read error. V gene TRBV11-2 combines with J gene TRBJ1-1, with D possibly TRBD1 on 6 matching bases. This CDR3 contains 13 residues. CDR1 and CDR2 from the germline V gene are SGHAT and FQNNGV. This CDR3 reads CASSFGRDTEASF. The CDR3 DNA reads TGTGCCAGCAGCTTCGGACGGGACACTGAAGCTTCCTTT.

This clonotype was recorded a few times. V usage is TRBV2 and J usage is TRBJ2-2, with D unresolved. Germline CDR1 and CDR2: SNHLY and FYNNEI. The V gene lost 8 bases and the J gene lost 5 bases, with 12 bases spanning the gap. CDR3 length equals 13 residues. CDR3 sequence reads: CASDSSWTGELFF. The CDR3 DNA reads TGTGCCAGCGATTCCAGCTGGACCGGGGAGCTGTTTTTT.

This clonotype was counted many times. The rearrangement uses TRBV20-1 and TRBJ2-7; weak D call: TRBD1 (6 bases). Germline lookup yields CDR1 DFQATT and CDR2 SNEGSKA (reference sequence). The CDR3 covers 15 residues. With 6 bases removed from V and 6 bases from J, the gap between germline ends came to 24 bases. CDR3 sequence reads: CSAKRKGHGLGEQYF. The CDR3, as DNA: TGCAGTGCAAAACGGAAGGGACACGGGCTGGGCGAGCAGTACTTC.